This TCR beta chain stems from a study of T-cell memory formation after mild COVID-19 (dated by TCRdb to about 2021). About the investigation overall: TCR sequence clusters from the two donors were found to be largely donor specific. Two young, previously healthy adult volunteers made up the cohort, one male and one female. In a couple of donors, T-cell clones that expanded and contracted after mild COVID-19 were tracked by sequencing TCRalpha and TCRbeta repertoires over time.

The table lists this clonotype with a few counts. Which antigen it targets is not known. Base qualities are missing; no much larger clone stands one base away. Sequencing used an Illumina NovaSeq 6000. cDNA libraries for TCRalpha and TCRbeta were prepared by 5'RACE using constant-segment primers, with sample barcodes and unique molecular identifiers added. Trizol reagent was used to extract RNA from every sample. Library amplification was performed in two PCR steps, and a second sample barcode and Illumina TruSeq adapters were introduced in the second step. Libraries were sequenced on an Illumina NovaSeq with 2 x 150 bp paired-end reads. In the authors' own workflow: Reads were demultiplexed and collapsed into UMI-guided consensus sequences with migec v1.2.7. Using mixcr v2.1.11, UMI consensuses were aligned to TRA and TRB V and J templates and then assembled into clonotypes. Expanded or contracted clonotypes were those called significant by both edgeR and NoisET, with noise models trained on biological replicates. edgeR calls used a false discovery rate-adjusted p below 0.01 and a log2 fold-change threshold of 1. As an exploratory analysis of dynamics, max-normalized trajectories of the 1000 most abundant clonotypes were examined with PCA combined with hierarchical clustering. Each responding clone was given a CD4 or CD8 phenotype based on the CD4+ and CD8+ repertoires, which had been sequenced separately. TCRdb redid the processing of the public reads, applying fastp at Q25 and MiXCR, and retained in-frame beta chains. Identical CDR3 protein sequences are pooled into one entry, listed with their most common genes and DNA. In this record, the V and J calls reflect TCRdb's handling and not the investigators' own analysis. This sample lists some 350,000 distinct CDR3 sequences; 10% to 15% were detected once. Over 20% of the sample lies in the top ten.

The CDR3 starts with the cysteine, ends with the phenylalanine, and has 15 residues. Of the read, only the CDR3 DNA is kept; its 45 bases are in frame from base 1. V is cut back by 1 base and J by 5 bases, with 6 bases in the junction unmatched. CDR1 and CDR2 are read off the germline V gene as SGDLS and YYNGEE. Overall results and qualifications from the work: Some responding clones were detected in pre-infection memory, suggesting pre-existing cross-reactive memory T cells joined the SARS-CoV-2 response. Balanced CD4/CD8 phenotypes were observed for clones contracting from day 15 to 85, whereas a bias towards CD4+ was observed for a second wave of clones expanding from day 15 to 37. Contracting CD4+ clones were located mainly in the CM and EM memory subsets, whereas CD8+ clones were found to be enriched in EMRA. Only a couple of mild cases were covered by the study, and larger cohorts that include severe cases with pre-infection samples were considered necessary. SARS-CoV-2 specificity of the second-wave clones peaking on day 37 was not confirmed.

Ficoll-Paque density gradient centrifugation was the method used to isolate PBMCs. In this chain, TRBV9 is recombined with TRBJ1-1; 9 central bases correspond to TRBD1. This sequence originates from a man younger than 35 who had mild COVID-19 (a few samples of this study predate the infection). The sample titles of this study are shuffled in the database, so cell type and time point are left out; the donor was told from shared clones. The source material was PBMCs or a T cell subset sorted from them (not recorded which). The nucleotide sequence is given as TGTGCCAGCAGCGTATCAGGGACAGGGCAGACTGAAGCTTTCTTT. The resulting protein is CASSVSGTGQTEAFF.